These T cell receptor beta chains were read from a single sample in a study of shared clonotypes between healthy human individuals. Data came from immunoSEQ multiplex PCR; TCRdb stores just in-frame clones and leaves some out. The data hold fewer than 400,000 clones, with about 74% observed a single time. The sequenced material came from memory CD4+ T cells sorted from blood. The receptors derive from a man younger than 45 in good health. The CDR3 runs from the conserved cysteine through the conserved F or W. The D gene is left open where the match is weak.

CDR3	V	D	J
CSVLVSSSYEQYF	TRBV29-1	NA	TRBJ2-7
CASSVDRVTEAFF	TRBV9	NA	TRBJ1-1
CATSRIGKDQPQHF	TRBV15	NA	TRBJ1-5
CASSQVVGGITGELFF	TRBV4-3	NA	TRBJ2-2
CASSPLGLKGTEAFF	TRBV18	NA	TRBJ1-1
CASSSGWAYEQYF	TRBV14	NA	TRBJ2-7
CASSGGTGIRMNTEAFF	TRBV11-2	TRBD1	TRBJ1-1
CASSEGVFVATNEKLFF	TRBV6-1	NA	TRBJ1-4
CASRPPGTNNYEQYF	TRBV7-8	TRBD2	TRBJ2-7
CASTTGQPQETQYF	TRBV6-1	NA	TRBJ2-5
CASSFTGAAGGYTF	TRBV7-9	TRBD1	TRBJ1-2
CASSYSRETEAFF	TRBV6-5	NA	TRBJ1-1
CASSGLAGGADTQYF	TRBV10-2	TRBD2	TRBJ2-3
CSVGLSNLNTGELFF	TRBV29-1	NA	TRBJ2-2
CASSYWGGGTEAFF	TRBV13	NA	TRBJ1-1
CASSQGGRGAEAFF	TRBV14	NA	TRBJ1-1
CASSKRPGAGSSYNEQFF	TRBV19	NA	TRBJ2-1
CASSLAWGNEQFF	TRBV5-6	NA	TRBJ2-1
CASSLGQRTDTQYF	TRBV10-1	TRBD1	TRBJ2-3
CASSVVSARHTDTQYF	TRBV9	NA	TRBJ2-3
CASAQGFGANVLTF	TRBV2	TRBD1	TRBJ2-6
CASSRGLAGVDNEQFF	TRBV5-4	TRBD2	TRBJ2-1
CASSKGLAGQETQYF	TRBV5-8	TRBD2	TRBJ2-5
CASSPLGGTTEAFF	TRBV18	NA	TRBJ1-1
CASSPRNEQFF	TRBV6-6	NA	TRBJ2-1
CASSLANTGGFPYEQYF	TRBV7-2	TRBD2	TRBJ2-7
CASSPPGGSFYEQYF	TRBV28	TRBD2	TRBJ2-7
CASSHGLAGGPQETQYF	TRBV7-6	TRBD2	TRBJ2-5
CASSPPSSGMRQDEQFF	TRBV18	NA	TRBJ2-1
CASSLKGVENEQYF	TRBV5-4	NA	TRBJ2-7
CASSLKPTRAGVVNEQYF	TRBV9	NA	TRBJ2-7
CAISEGDRGLRYEQYF	TRBV10-3	TRBD1	TRBJ2-7
CASGVAVLGGHNEQFF	TRBV2	NA	TRBJ2-1